Each of the 18 T cell receptor beta chains below was sequenced from the same sample in a study of blood T cell repertoires in COVID-19. Here immunoSEQ multiplex PCR was the method, and the copy in TCRdb shows in-frame clones only, minus some. This table has 120,000 or so clones, approximately 82% appearing once. Sample: peripheral blood. Every receptor here comes from an elderly man with active or convalescent COVID-19.

This clone turned up a few times. The CDR3 loop is CASSPLTTGLYGYTF. Here the CDR3 DNA reads TGTGCCAGCTCACCACTTACGACAGGCCTCTATGGCTACACCTTC. The chain joins TRBV18 to TRBJ1-2, with D possibly TRBD1 on 6 matching bases. Deletions cut 1 base from V and 4 bases from J, with 13 bases between. The V gene's germline CDR1 is KGHSH and CDR2 LQKENI. This CDR3 is built from 15 residues.

V and J are TRBV7-2 and TRBJ1-1; possible D gene TRBD1, 6 bases. The CDR3 has 13 residues. Trimming took 6 bases from V and 1 from J, leaving 9 bases between them. The germline gives CDR1 SGHTA, CDR2 FQGNSA. DNA of the CDR3: TGTGCCAGCAGTCGAGGGGGGAACACTGAAGCTTTCTTT. Residues: CASSRGGNTEAFF.

The genes are TRBV28 and TRBJ1-4; D is undetermined. The CDR3 is 14 residues long. The germline gives CDR1 MDHEN, CDR2 SYDVKM. V was cut by 2 bases and J by 10 bases, with 14 bases left in between. CDR3 DNA sequence: TGTGCCAGCAGTTTAAACACGGTGAGAGGAAAACTGTTTTTT. It encodes CASSLNTVRGKLFF.

The rearrangement joins TRBV19 to TRBJ1-1, with TRBD1 matching 8 bases. V was pared by 5 bases and J by 4 bases, with 12 bases of the junction left unmatched. Germline-derived CDR1 and CDR2 are LNHDA and SQIVND (reference sequence). The CDR3 has 16 residues. This chain's CDR3 is CASSPQGAPVGTEAFF. In DNA form, the CDR3 reads TGTGCCAGTAGTCCGCAGGGGGCGCCGGTGGGCACTGAAGCTTTCTTT.

The rearrangement links TRBV28 to TRBJ1-5; D uncertain. The CDR3 is 15 residues long. Germline loops: CDR1 MDHEN, CDR2 SYDVKM. The ends were cut back, 2 bases at V and 3 bases at J, with 11 bases in the middle. CDR3 in amino acids: CASSLTSAVNQPQHF. CDR3 sequence (DNA): TGTGCCAGCAGTTTAACCTCGGCGGTCAATCAGCCCCAGCATTTT.

This chain connects TRBV29-1 to TRBJ2-7, with 7 nucleotides matching TRBD2. The J segment lost 0 bases and the V segment lost 4 bases, leaving 6 bases of the junction unmatched. CDR3 length equals 14 residues. Looked up from germline, CDR1 is SQVTM and CDR2 is ANQGSEA. CDR3 region: CSVVAGVHSYEQYF. CDR3 in DNA: TGCAGCGTTGTTGCGGGGGTTCACTCCTACGAGCAGTACTTC.

The chain joins TRBV6-5 to TRBJ2-7; D is unresolved. The CDR3 runs to 11 residues. The germline CDR1 and CDR2 sequences are MNHEY and SVGAGI. Trimming left V 5 bases short and J 3 bases short, with 5 bases between. The CDR3 sequence is CASSIIYEQYF. CDR3 coding DNA: TGTGCCAGCAGTATAATCTACGAGCAGTACTTC.

Notes on this clone: At one end, the junction sequence differs from germline, possibly due to a read error. V and J are TRBV12-5 and TRBJ1-1, with 8 bases that match TRBD1. This CDR3 spans 13 amino acids. The germline V gene encodes CDR1 LGHNT and CDR2 FRNRAP. The CDR3 region is CASGLSQGARDVF. The CDR3 coding sequence is TGTGCTAGTGGTTTGTCTCAGGGGGCGCGGGATGTTTTT.

Here the CDR3 reads CASSPQGSFSYEQYF. The DNA for the CDR3 is TGTGCCAGCAGCCCCCAGGGATCTTTCTCCTACGAGCAGTACTTC. This chain uses TRBV9 with TRBJ2-7; D is perhaps TRBD1 (5 bases). This CDR3 contains 15 residues. Trimming stripped 4 bases from V and 0 bases from J, with 14 bases between. CDR1 is SGDLS, CDR2 YYNGEE, per germline.

The gene calls are TRBV21-1 and TRBJ2-3; no DNA check was done on the table's D call, TRBD2. TRBV21-1 is shown as a pseudogene. This CDR3 is 20 amino acids long. CDR3 coding DNA: TGTGCCAGCAGCGTATTCTCCGGGACTAGCGGGGCGGAAGGCACAGATACGCAGTATTTT. Amino acids: CASSVFSGTSGAEGTDTQYF.

This clone was observed a few times. V usage is TRBV6-4 and J usage is TRBJ2-2; a possible D gene is TRBD2 (6 bases). Trimming pared 4 bases from V and 2 bases from J, leaving 11 bases between. This CDR3 has 15 residues. CDR1 MRHNA and CDR2 SNTAGT come from the germline V gene. The CDR3, as DNA: TGTGCCAGCAGTGCGGGACTTCCAAACACCGGGGAGCTGTTTTTT. Its translation is CASSAGLPNTGELFF.

The chain uses TRBV18 and TRBJ1-2; D is perhaps TRBD1 (6 bases). The CDR3 spans 15 residues. Per the germline V gene, CDR1 is KGHSH and CDR2 is LQKENI. V lost 3 bases and J 0 bases, leaving 11 bases between the germline ends. CDR3 in amino acids: CASSPGQLANYGYTF. Written as DNA, the CDR3 is TGTGCCAGCTCACCCGGACAGCTAGCTAACTATGGCTACACCTTC.

V gene TRBV3-1 (or the pseudogene TRBV3-2) combines with J gene TRBJ1-1; TRBD1 is a possible D gene (5 bases). Germline V gene lookup returns CDR1 LGHDT and CDR2 YNNKEL (reference sequence). This CDR3 has 13 residues. Trimming shortened V by 6 bases and J by 1 base, and 9 bases separated the two germline ends. The DNA of the CDR3 is TGTGCCAGCAGTCGGACACCGAACACTGAAGCTTTCTTT. Translating gives CASSRTPNTEAFF.

This clone was counted between two and nine times. The V and J genes are TRBV5-5 and TRBJ2-7; 8 bases line up with TRBD2. The CDR3 length is 11 residues. From germline, CDR1 is SGHKS and CDR2 YYEKEE (reference sequence). With V trimmed by 6 bases and J by 6 bases, 2 bases remained unmatched. The CDR3 sequence is CASIRGGEQYF. CDR3 coding DNA: TGTGCCAGCATCCGGGGGGGCGAGCAGTACTTC.

This chain connects TRBV7-9 to TRBJ1-2; D perhaps matches TRBD1 (5 bases). The CDR3 has 14 residues. V lost 1 base to trimming and J lost 2 bases, with 8 bases between them. The germline V gene encodes CDR1 SEHNR and CDR2 FQNEAQ (reference sequence). CDR3 DNA: TGTGCCAGCAGCTTAGGGGAGGGGAACTATGGCTACACCTTC. Its protein product is CASSLGEGNYGYTF. Full variable domain (missing parts from reference TRBV7-9 and TRBJ1-2): DTGVSQNPRHKITKRGQNVTFRCDPISEHNRLYWYRQTLGQGPEFLTYFQNEAQLEKSRLLSDRFSAERPKGSFSTLEIQRTEQGDSAMYLCASSLGEGNYGYTFGSGTRLTVV.

The CDR3 loop reads CASRQGAPNEKLFF. The CDR3 DNA reads as TGTGCCAGCAGACAGGGGGCCCCGAATGAAAAACTGTTTTTT. The J gene is TRBJ1-4, the V gene TRBV2; 9 positions match TRBD1. This CDR3 is 14 amino acids long. The germline V gene encodes CDR1 SNHLY and CDR2 FYNNEI. The V gene end was trimmed by 6 bases and the J gene end by 5 bases; junction bases not matched to a gene: 4.

Only one count was recorded for this clone. CDR3 in DNA: TGTGCCAGCAGCGCGGGGGGCACCACTGAAGCTTTCTTT. Its protein is CASSAGGTTEAFF. This sequence joins TRBV5-6 and TRBJ1-1; TRBD1 is a possible D gene (6 bases). Trimming removed 4 bases from V and 4 bases from J, with 11 bases in between. The CDR3 has 13 residues. In germline, CDR1 is SGHDT, CDR2 YYEEEE.

The chain joins TRBV9 to TRBJ2-1; 9 nucleotides align to TRBD2. The CDR3 has 16 residues. The ends lost 0 bases at V and 5 bases at J; junction bases unmatched: 6. The V gene's germline CDR1 is SGDLS and CDR2 YYNGEE. The CDR3 DNA reads TGTGCCAGCAGCGTAGGGGGGCTAGCGGGGAACAATGAGCAGTTCTTC. This sequence encodes CASSVGGLAGNNEQFF.